These T cell receptor beta chains were read from a single sample in a study of preoperative IRX-2 immunotherapy in early breast cancer. Some clones are missing from TCRdb's copy, which holds only in-frame ones; the method was immunoSEQ multiplex PCR. Here the sample spans roughly 34,000 clones, roughly 90% being singletons. The source material was tumor tissue, sampled after IRX-2 immunotherapy. These receptor sequences come from a human donor with breast cancer. Each CDR3 is given with its conserved first and last residue. Fields, in order: clone size, D gene, V gene, CDR3 length, J gene, CDR3 DNA, CDR3 protein. A D gene is named only where the DNA matches it firmly. Only part of the rows carry a size: once, few, many, or a class if the clone is expanded.

clone_size: -; d_call: TRBD1; v_call: TRBV10-1; cdr3_length: 17; j_call: TRBJ2-1; cdr3_nt: TGCGCCAGCAGTTATCCCCAGACAGGGGGCCCCCACAATGAGCAGTTCTTC; cdr3_aa: CASSYPQTGGPHNEQFF
clone_size: -; d_call: -; v_call: TRBV11-3; cdr3_length: 15; j_call: TRBJ1-1; cdr3_nt: TGTGCCAGCAGTTTCGAGGACGGGCCAGGCACTGAAGCTTTCTTT; cdr3_aa: CASSFEDGPGTEAFF
clone_size: -; d_call: -; v_call: TRBV19; cdr3_length: 15; j_call: TRBJ1-3; cdr3_nt: TGTGCCAGTTCGCGAGTTGGGGTCTCTGGAAACACCATATATTTT; cdr3_aa: CASSRVGVSGNTIYF
clone_size: -; d_call: TRBD1; v_call: TRBV5-1; cdr3_length: 15; j_call: TRBJ1-3; cdr3_nt: TGCGCCAGCAGCCCGGGACAGGCCTCTGGAAACACCATATATTTT; cdr3_aa: CASSPGQASGNTIYF
clone_size: -; d_call: -; v_call: TRBV6-8; cdr3_length: 14; j_call: TRBJ2-3; cdr3_nt: TGTGCCAGCAGTTACTTACACCTCACAGATACGCAGTATTTT; cdr3_aa: CASSYLHLTDTQYF
clone_size: -; d_call: -; v_call: TRBV18; cdr3_length: 14; j_call: TRBJ1-6; cdr3_nt: TGTGCCAGCTCACCATCGGCACGTAATAATCCCCTCCACTTT; cdr3_aa: CASSPSARNNPLHF
clone_size: -; d_call: -; v_call: TRBV19; cdr3_length: 12; j_call: TRBJ1-5; cdr3_nt: TGTGCCAGTACCGACATCAATCAGCCCCAGCATTTT; cdr3_aa: CASTDINQPQHF
clone_size: -; d_call: -; v_call: TRBV18; cdr3_length: 14; j_call: TRBJ2-2; cdr3_nt: TGTGCCAGCTCCTTGGATCGGAACACCGGGGAGCTGTTTTTT; cdr3_aa: CASSLDRNTGELFF
clone_size: -; d_call: TRBD2; v_call: TRBV19; cdr3_length: 15; j_call: TRBJ2-1; cdr3_nt: TGTGCCAGTACATCTAGTGGGAGGGCCTACAATGAGCAGTTCTTC; cdr3_aa: CASTSSGRAYNEQFF
clone_size: -; d_call: -; v_call: TRBV11-3; cdr3_length: 16; j_call: TRBJ1-1; cdr3_nt: TGTGCCAGCAGCTTCGGAGGGACTTGGAAGATCACTGAAGCTTTCTTT; cdr3_aa: CASSFGGTWKITEAFF
clone_size: -; d_call: -; v_call: TRBV5-1; cdr3_length: 14; j_call: TRBJ1-3; cdr3_nt: TGCGCCAGCAGCTTCGGCCTAGGGGGTAACACCATATATTTT; cdr3_aa: CASSFGLGGNTIYF
clone_size: -; d_call: -; v_call: TRBV5-1; cdr3_length: 20; j_call: TRBJ1-1; cdr3_nt: TGCGCCAGCAGCCTGGAGGGACGGGTGGGTCTAGGGAGTCTCGACACTGAAGCTTTCTTT; cdr3_aa: CASSLEGRVGLGSLDTEAFF
clone_size: -; d_call: -; v_call: TRBV11-3; cdr3_length: 15; j_call: TRBJ2-5; cdr3_nt: TGTGCCAGCAGTATAGGGTCCGGAGCTGGGGAGACCCAGTACTTC; cdr3_aa: CASSIGSGAGETQYF
clone_size: -; d_call: TRBD2; v_call: TRBV7-7; cdr3_length: 16; j_call: TRBJ2-3; cdr3_nt: TGTGCCAGCAGCCTACTTACTAGCGGGGGTTGGGATACGCAGTATTTT; cdr3_aa: CASSLLTSGGWDTQYF
clone_size: -; d_call: -; v_call: TRBV18; cdr3_length: 16; j_call: TRBJ1-5; cdr3_nt: TGTGCCAGCTCACGGGAGTTGGGGGGTAGCAATCAGCCCCAGCATTTT; cdr3_aa: CASSRELGGSNQPQHF
clone_size: -; d_call: -; v_call: TRBV29-1; cdr3_length: 13; j_call: TRBJ1-2; cdr3_nt: TGCAGCGTATCGACTCAGGGGAACTATGGCTACACCTTC; cdr3_aa: CSVSTQGNYGYTF
clone_size: -; d_call: -; v_call: TRBV30; cdr3_length: 15; j_call: TRBJ1-3; cdr3_nt: TGTGCCTGGAGTGTATTGCCTCTCTCTGGAAACACCATATATTTT; cdr3_aa: CAWSVLPLSGNTIYF
clone_size: -; d_call: TRBD1; v_call: TRBV29-1; cdr3_length: 14; j_call: TRBJ1-1; cdr3_nt: TGCAGCGTTGAACACAGGGGGCTGAACACTGAAGCTTTCTTT; cdr3_aa: CSVEHRGLNTEAFF
clone_size: once; d_call: TRBD1; v_call: TRBV5-1; cdr3_length: 15; j_call: TRBJ1-2; cdr3_nt: TGCGCCAGCAGCTTAAACACAGGGGGCGGCTATGGCTACACCTTC; cdr3_aa: CASSLNTGGGYGYTF
clone_size: -; d_call: TRBD1; v_call: TRBV23-1; cdr3_length: 17; j_call: TRBJ1-4; cdr3_nt: TGCGCCAGCAGCCAAGAGGGACAGGGGCCCATCAATGAAAAACTGTTTTTT; cdr3_aa: CASSQEGQGPINEKLFF
clone_size: -; d_call: TRBD1; v_call: TRBV6-8; cdr3_length: 14; j_call: TRBJ1-1; cdr3_nt: TGTGCCAGCACCGGGACAGGGAGGAACACTGAAGCTTTCTTT; cdr3_aa: CASTGTGRNTEAFF
clone_size: -; d_call: TRBD1; v_call: TRBV19; cdr3_length: 13; j_call: TRBJ2-7; cdr3_nt: TGTGCCAGTAGTTTCGGACAGGACTACGAGCAGTACTTC; cdr3_aa: CASSFGQDYEQYF
clone_size: -; d_call: -; v_call: TRBV25-1; cdr3_length: 13; j_call: TRBJ1-6; cdr3_nt: TGTGCCAGCAGGGACAGCTATAATTCACCCCTCCACTTT; cdr3_aa: CASRDSYNSPLHF
clone_size: -; d_call: -; v_call: TRBV6-8; cdr3_length: 13; j_call: TRBJ1-1; cdr3_nt: TGTGCCTCCCGGGACATCGTGGTAGTGGAAGCTTTCTTT; cdr3_aa: CASRDIVVVEAFF
clone_size: -; d_call: -; v_call: TRBV23-1; cdr3_length: 15; j_call: TRBJ1-1; cdr3_nt: TGCGCCAGCAGCCTCCATTACGACCCGGACACTGAAGCTTTCTTT; cdr3_aa: CASSLHYDPDTEAFF
clone_size: -; d_call: -; v_call: TRBV10-1; cdr3_length: 15; j_call: TRBJ2-7; cdr3_nt: TGCGCCAGCATTGGTCGGGACACCCAATACTACGAGCAGTACTTC; cdr3_aa: CASIGRDTQYYEQYF